This entry describes one T cell receptor (beta chain). The sample belongs to a study of human T cells and chemical hapten exposure. TCRdb recomputed calls from the RACE reads with MiXCR, one row per CDR3 protein. The sample holds about 340,000 distinct CDR3 sequences, 6% to 8.5% seen once. V gave up 0 bases and J gave up 5 bases, with 11 bases separating them. CDR1 is LGHNA and CDR2 is YSLEER in the germline V gene. CDR3 length: 15 amino acids. Described time point: patch test 1, 2 weeks after DPC sensitization. The sample's treatment: therapeutic diphenylcyclopropenone sensitization with weekly scalp DPC.

Here the sequenced sample was whole blood, taken in connection with sensitization to the hapten diphenylcyclopropenone (DPC). The TCR originated in a young woman with alopecia areata. Some clones in this sample may be carry-over from other donors' samples. This chain joins TRBV4-3 and TRBJ2-1; D remains ambiguous. The CDR3 region has the DNA TGCGCCAGCAGCCAAGATCCGGCTGGTGACAATGAGCAGTTCTTC. This gives the protein CASSQDPAGDNEQFF.